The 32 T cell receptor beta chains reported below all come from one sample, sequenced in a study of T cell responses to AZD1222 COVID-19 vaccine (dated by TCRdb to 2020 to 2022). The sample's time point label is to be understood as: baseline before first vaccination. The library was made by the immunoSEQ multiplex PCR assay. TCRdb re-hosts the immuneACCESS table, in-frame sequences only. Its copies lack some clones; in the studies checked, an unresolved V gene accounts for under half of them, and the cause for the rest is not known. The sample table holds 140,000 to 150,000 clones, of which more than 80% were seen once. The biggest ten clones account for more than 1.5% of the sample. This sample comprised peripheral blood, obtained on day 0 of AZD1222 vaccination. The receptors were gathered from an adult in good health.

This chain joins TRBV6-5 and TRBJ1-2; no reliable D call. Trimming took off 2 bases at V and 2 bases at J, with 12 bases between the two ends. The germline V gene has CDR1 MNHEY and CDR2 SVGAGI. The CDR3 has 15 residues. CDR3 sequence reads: CASSYPPQSNYGYTF. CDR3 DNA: TGTGCCAGCAGTTACCCCCCACAGTCCAACTATGGCTACACCTTC.

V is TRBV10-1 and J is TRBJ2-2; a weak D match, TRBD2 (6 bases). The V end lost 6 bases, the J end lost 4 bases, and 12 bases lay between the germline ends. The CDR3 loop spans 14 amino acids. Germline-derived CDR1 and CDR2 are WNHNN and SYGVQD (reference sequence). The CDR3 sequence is CASSSGVATGELFF. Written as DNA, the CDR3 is TGCGCCAGCAGCTCGGGGGTTGCCACCGGGGAGCTGTTTTTT.

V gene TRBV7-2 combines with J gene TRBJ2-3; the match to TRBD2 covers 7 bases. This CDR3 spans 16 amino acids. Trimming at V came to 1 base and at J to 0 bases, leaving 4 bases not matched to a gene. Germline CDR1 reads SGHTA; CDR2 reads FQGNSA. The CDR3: CASSLDGGFSTDTQYF. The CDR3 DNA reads TGTGCCAGCAGCTTAGACGGGGGGTTTAGCACAGATACGCAGTATTTT.

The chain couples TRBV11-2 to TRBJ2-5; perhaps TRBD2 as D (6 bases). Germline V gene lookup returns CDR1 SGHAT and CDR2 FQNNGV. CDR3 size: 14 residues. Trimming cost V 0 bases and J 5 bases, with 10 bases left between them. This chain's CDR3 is CASSLDIAEETQYF. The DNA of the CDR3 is TGTGCCAGCAGCTTAGATATAGCGGAGGAGACCCAGTACTTC.

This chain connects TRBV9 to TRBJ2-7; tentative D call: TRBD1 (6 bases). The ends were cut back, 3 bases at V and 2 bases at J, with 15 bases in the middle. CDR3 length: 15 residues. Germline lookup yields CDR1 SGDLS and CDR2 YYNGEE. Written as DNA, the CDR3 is TGTGCCAGCAGCGGGGGGCAGGGTCAAGCCTACGAGCAGTACTTC. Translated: CASSGGQGQAYEQYF.

In nucleotides, the CDR3 is TGTGCCAGCAGCGTTAGCGCCACCGGGGAGCTGTTTTTT. It yields the protein CASSVSATGELFF. This chain uses TRBV9 with TRBJ2-2, with TRBD2 as a possible D gene (5 bases). V was cut by 2 bases and J by 4 bases, with 6 bases left in between. The CDR3 covers 13 residues. Looked up from germline, CDR1 is SGDLS and CDR2 is YYNGEE.

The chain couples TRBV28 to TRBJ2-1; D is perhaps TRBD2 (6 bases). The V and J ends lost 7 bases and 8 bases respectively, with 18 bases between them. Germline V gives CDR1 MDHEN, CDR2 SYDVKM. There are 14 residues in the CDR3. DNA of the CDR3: TGTGCCAGCAACTACAGGAGGGCCCTCGATGAGCAGTTCTTC. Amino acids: CASNYRRALDEQFF.

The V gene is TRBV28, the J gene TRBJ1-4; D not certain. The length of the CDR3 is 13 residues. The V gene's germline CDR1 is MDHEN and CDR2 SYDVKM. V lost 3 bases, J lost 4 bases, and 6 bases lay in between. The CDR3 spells CASSFQINEKLFF. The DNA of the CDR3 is TGTGCCAGCAGTTTTCAGATTAATGAAAAACTGTTTTTT.

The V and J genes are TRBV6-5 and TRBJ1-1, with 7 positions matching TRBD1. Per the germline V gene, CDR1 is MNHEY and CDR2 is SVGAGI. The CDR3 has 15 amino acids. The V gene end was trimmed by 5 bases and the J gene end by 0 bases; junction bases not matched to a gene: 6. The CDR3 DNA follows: TGTGCCAGCAGTACTGAGGGGGCCGTGAACACTGAAGCTTTCTTT. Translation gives CASSTEGAVNTEAFF.

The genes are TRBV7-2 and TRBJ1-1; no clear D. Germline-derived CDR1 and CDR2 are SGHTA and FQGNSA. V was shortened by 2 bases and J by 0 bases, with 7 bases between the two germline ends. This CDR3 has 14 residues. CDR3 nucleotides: TGTGCCAGCAGCTTAAGAGAGATGAACACTGAAGCTTTCTTT. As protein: CASSLREMNTEAFF.

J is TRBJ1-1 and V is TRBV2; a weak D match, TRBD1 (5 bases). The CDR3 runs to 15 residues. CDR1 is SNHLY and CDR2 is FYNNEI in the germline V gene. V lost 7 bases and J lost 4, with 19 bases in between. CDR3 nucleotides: TGTGCCAGCAACAGCGTTCCCGGGGCCACCACTGAAGCTTTCTTT. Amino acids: CASNSVPGATTEAFF.

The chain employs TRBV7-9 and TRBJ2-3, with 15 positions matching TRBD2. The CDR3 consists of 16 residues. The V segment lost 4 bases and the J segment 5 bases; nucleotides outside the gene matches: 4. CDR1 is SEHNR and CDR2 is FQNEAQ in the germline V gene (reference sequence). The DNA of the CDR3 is TGTGCCAGCAGCTCCGGACTAGCGGGGGGGGGAGATACGCAGTATTTT. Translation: CASSSGLAGGGDTQYF.

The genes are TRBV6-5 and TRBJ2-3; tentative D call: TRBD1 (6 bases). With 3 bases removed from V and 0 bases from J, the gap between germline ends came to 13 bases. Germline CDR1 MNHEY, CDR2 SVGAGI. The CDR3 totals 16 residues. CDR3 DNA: TGTGCCAGCAGTTATGATCGGGACACCAGCACAGATACGCAGTATTTT. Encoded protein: CASSYDRDTSTDTQYF.

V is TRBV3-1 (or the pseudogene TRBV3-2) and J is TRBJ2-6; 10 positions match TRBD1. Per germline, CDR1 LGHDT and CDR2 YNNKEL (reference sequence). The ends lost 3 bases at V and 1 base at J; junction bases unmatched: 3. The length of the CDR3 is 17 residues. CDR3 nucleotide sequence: TGTGCCAGCAGCCACCGGGACAGGGGTTCTGGGGCCAACGTCCTGACTTTC. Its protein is CASSHRDRGSGANVLTF.

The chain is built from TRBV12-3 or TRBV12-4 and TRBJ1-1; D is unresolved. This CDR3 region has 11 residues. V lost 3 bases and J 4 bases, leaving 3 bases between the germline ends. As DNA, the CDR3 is TGTGCCAGCAGTTTTACCACTGAAGCTTTCTTT. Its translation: CASSFTTEAFF.

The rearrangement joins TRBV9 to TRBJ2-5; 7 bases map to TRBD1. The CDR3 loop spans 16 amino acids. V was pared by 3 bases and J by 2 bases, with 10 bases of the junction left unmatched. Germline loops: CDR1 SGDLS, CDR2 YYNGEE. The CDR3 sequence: CASSAHPTGHQETQYF. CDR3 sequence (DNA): TGTGCCAGCAGCGCCCATCCGACAGGGCATCAAGAGACCCAGTACTTC.

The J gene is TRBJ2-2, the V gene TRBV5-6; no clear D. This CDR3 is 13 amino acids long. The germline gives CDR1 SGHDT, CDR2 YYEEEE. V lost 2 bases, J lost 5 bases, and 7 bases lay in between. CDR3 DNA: TGTGCCAGCAGCTTCTTGGGAACCGGGGAGCTGTTTTTT. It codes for CASSFLGTGELFF.

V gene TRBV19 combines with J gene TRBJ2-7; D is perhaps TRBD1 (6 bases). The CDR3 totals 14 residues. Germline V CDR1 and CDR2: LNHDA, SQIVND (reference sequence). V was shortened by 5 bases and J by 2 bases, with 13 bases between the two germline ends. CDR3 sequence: CASSFQGFTYEQYF. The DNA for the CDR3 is TGTGCCAGTAGTTTCCAGGGGTTCACCTACGAGCAGTACTTC.

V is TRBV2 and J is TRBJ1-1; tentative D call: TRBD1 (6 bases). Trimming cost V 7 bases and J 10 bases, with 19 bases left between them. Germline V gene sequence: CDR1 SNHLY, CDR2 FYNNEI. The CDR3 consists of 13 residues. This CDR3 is CASKPYRQVVAFF. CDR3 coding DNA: TGTGCCAGCAAACCCTATAGACAGGTTGTAGCTTTCTTT.

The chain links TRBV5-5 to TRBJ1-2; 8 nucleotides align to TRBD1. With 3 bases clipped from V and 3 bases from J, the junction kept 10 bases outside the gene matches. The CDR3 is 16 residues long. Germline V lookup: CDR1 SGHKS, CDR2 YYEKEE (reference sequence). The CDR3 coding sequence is TGTGCCAGCAGCTATAGGACAGGGTGGACTTACTATGGCTACACCTTC. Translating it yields CASSYRTGWTYYGYTF.

CDR3 DNA sequence: TGCGCCAGCAGCTTGGCGGTGGGTTCGTACGAGCAGTACTTC. This codes for CASSLAVGSYEQYF. This chain connects TRBV5-1 to TRBJ2-7; D unresolved. V gave up 0 bases and J gave up 4 bases, with 11 bases separating them. Germline assignment: CDR1 SGHRS and CDR2 YFSETQ. The CDR3 totals 14 residues.

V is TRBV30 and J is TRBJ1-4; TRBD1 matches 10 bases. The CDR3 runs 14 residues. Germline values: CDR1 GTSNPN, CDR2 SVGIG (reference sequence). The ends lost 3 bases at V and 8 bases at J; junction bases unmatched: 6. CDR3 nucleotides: TGTGCCTGGAGACGGACAGGGGGACAGGAAAAACTGTTTTTT. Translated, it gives CAWRRTGGQEKLFF.

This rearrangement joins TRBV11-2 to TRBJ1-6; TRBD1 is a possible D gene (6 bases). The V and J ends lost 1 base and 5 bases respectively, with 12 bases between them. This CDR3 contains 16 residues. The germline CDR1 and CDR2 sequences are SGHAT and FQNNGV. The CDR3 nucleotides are TGTGCCAGCAGCTTAGTAGGAACAGGGAATAATTCACCCCTCCACTTT. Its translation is CASSLVGTGNNSPLHF.

CDR3 sequence (DNA): TGTGCCAGCAGTGAAGCTAGATCTGGACAGGGGGGCACAGATACGCAGTATTTT. As protein: CASSEARSGQGGTDTQYF. The chain has TRBV2 and TRBJ2-3; 10 nucleotides align to TRBD1. The V and J ends lost 0 bases and 1 base, in that order; junction bases with no gene match: 7. The CDR3 runs to 18 residues. The germline CDR1 and CDR2 sequences are SNHLY and FYNNEI.

CDR3 sequence reads: CASRAGQPMIGNTIYF. DNA for the CDR3: TGTGCCAGCAGGGCGGGACAGCCTATGATAGGAAACACCATATATTTT. The chain recombines TRBV7-9 with TRBJ1-3; 7 bases agree with TRBD1. The ends lost 6 bases at V and 4 bases at J; junction bases unmatched: 12. This CDR3 contains 16 residues. CDR1 is SEHNR and CDR2 is FQNEAQ in the germline V gene (reference sequence).

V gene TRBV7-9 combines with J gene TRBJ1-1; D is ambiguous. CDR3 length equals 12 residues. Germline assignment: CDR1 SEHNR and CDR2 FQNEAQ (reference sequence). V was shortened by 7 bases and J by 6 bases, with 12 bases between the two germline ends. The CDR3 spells CASTTGGAEAFF. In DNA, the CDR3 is TGTGCCAGCACCACTGGCGGGGCTGAAGCTTTCTTT.

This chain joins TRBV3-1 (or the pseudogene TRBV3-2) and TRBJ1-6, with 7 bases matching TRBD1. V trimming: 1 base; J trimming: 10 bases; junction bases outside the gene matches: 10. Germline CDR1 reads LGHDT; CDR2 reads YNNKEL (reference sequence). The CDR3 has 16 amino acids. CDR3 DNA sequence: TGTGCCAGCAGCCAAGCAAAGACAGGGCTTGGCTCACCCCTCCACTTT. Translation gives CASSQAKTGLGSPLHF.

The chain's CDR3 is CASRDYEQYF. DNA for the CDR3: TGTGCCAGCCGGGACTACGAGCAGTACTTC. The chain employs TRBV2 and TRBJ2-7, with a possible D match to TRBD2 (5 bases). The V and J ends lost 8 bases and 3 bases respectively, with 5 bases between them. The CDR3 has 10 amino acids. CDR1 and CDR2 (germline): SNHLY, FYNNEI.

CDR3 loop: CASSTIGQGLAFF. Written as DNA, the CDR3 is TGTGCCAGCAGTACAATAGGACAGGGACTTGCTTTCTTT. The V call is TRBV27, the J call TRBJ1-1; 8 bases fit TRBD1. Germline CDR1 MNHEY, CDR2 SMNVEV (reference sequence). CDR3 length: 13 residues. Trimming at V came to 5 bases and at J to 11 bases, leaving 10 bases not matched to a gene.

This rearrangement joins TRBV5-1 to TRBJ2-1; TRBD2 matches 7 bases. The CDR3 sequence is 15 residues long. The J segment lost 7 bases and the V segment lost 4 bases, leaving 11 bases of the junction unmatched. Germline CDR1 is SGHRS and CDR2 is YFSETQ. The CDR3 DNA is TGCGCCAGCAGCCCCGGGCTAGCGCGGGGGAATGAGCAGTTCTTC. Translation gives CASSPGLARGNEQFF. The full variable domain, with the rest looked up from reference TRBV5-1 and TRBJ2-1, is KAGVTQTPRYLIKTRGQQVTLSCSPISGHRSVSWYQQTPGQGLQFLFEYFSETQRNKGNFPGRFSGRQFSNSRSEMNVSTLELGDSALYLCASSPGLARGNEQFFGPGTRLTVL.

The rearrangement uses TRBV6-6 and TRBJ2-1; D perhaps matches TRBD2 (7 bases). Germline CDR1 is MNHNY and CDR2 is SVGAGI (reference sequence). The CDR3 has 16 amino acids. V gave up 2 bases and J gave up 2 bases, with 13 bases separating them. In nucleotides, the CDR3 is TGTGCCAGCAGTTACCGGGGCGGGGGCCCCTACAATGAGCAGTTCTTC. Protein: CASSYRGGGPYNEQFF.

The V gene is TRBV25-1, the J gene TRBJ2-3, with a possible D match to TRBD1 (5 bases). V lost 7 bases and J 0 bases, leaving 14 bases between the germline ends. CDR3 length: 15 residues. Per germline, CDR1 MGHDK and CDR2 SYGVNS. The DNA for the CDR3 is TGTGCCAGCACCCGGGCTGACAGAAGCACAGATACGCAGTATTTT. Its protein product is CASTRADRSTDTQYF. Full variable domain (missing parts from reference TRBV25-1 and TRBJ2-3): EADIYQTPRYLVIGTGKKITLECSQTMGHDKMYWYQQDPGMELHLIHYSYGVNSTEKGDLSSESTVSRIRTEHFPLTLESARPSHTSQYLCASTRADRSTDTQYFGPGTRLTVL.